These 3 T cell receptor beta chains were sequenced from one sample in a study of shared clonotypes between healthy human individuals. Generated by immunoSEQ multiplex PCR, the TCRdb table keeps only in-frame clones and is missing some. The profile covers 2 million to 3 million clones, with under 95% appearing a single time and 0.36% taken by the ten largest. The sequencing input was naive CD4+ T cells from PBMCs. Subset: CD45RA+ positively selected. The receptors stem from a man younger than 35 in good health. Some clones in this sample may be carry-over from other donors' samples.

V is TRBV28 and J is TRBJ2-1, with 7 nucleotides matching TRBD2. CDR1 is MDHEN and CDR2 is SYDVKM in the germline V gene. Unmatched junction bases numbered 10, after V lost 5 bases and J lost 0 bases. This CDR3 is 17 amino acids long. CDR3 nucleotide sequence: TGTGCCAGCAGTGCAGGAGCGGGGTGGAGCTCCTACAATGAGCAGTTCTTC. It specifies CASSAGAGWSSYNEQFF.

Note on this clone: Additional DNA sequences in this sample encode the identical CDR3. This chain joins TRBV20-1 and TRBJ1-5; D is perhaps TRBD1 (6 bases). With 6 bases removed from V and 5 bases from J, the gap between germline ends came to 8 bases. CDR3 length: 11 residues. CDR1 and CDR2 from the germline V gene are DFQATT and SNEGSKA (reference sequence). This chain's CDR3 is CSASGDQPQHF. As DNA, the CDR3 is TGCAGTGCATCAGGGGATCAGCCCCAGCATTTT.

This chain joins TRBV18 and TRBJ2-3; tentative D call: TRBD1 (6 bases). CDR3 length: 16 residues. V lost 2 bases, J lost 1 base, and 13 bases lay in between. Looked up from germline, CDR1 is KGHSH and CDR2 is LQKENI. Here the CDR3 DNA reads TGTGCCAGCTCACCAAACAGGGTCGTGCGCACAGATACGCAGTATTTT. Residues: CASSPNRVVRTDTQYF.